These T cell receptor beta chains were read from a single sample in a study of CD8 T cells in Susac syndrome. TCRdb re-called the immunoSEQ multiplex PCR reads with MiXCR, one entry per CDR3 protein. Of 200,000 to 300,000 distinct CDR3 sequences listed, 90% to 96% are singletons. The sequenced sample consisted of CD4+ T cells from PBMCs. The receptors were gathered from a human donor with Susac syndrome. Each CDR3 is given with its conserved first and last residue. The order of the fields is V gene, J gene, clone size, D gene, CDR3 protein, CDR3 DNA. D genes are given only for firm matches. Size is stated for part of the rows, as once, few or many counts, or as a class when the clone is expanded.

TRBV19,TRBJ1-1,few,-,CASSTQNTEAFF,TGTGCCAGTAGTACCCAGAACACTGAAGCTTTCTTT
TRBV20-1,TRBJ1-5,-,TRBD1,CSATGQGQPKPQHF,TGCAGTGCTACGGGACAGGGACAACCGAAGCCCCAGCATTTT
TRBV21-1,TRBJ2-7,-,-,CASSKGGASNVYEQYF,TGTGCCAGCAGCAAAGGGGGGGCCAGCAATGTCTACGAGCAGTACTTC
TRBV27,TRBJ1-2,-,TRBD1,CASSSSGQGKKGYTF,TGTGCCAGCAGTTCATCGGGACAGGGGAAGAAAGGCTACACCTTC
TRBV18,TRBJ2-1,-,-,CASSPRRDGEQFF,TGTGCCAGCTCACCACGCCGGGACGGTGAGCAGTTCTTC
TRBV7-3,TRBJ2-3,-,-,CASSLTSSGGAPSTDTQYF,TGTGCCAGCAGCTTAACAAGTAGTGGAGGAGCCCCTAGCACAGATACGCAGTATTTT
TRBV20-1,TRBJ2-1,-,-,CSARDSMGASSGEQFF,TGCAGTGCTAGAGATTCCATGGGGGCCTCGTCAGGTGAGCAGTTCTTC
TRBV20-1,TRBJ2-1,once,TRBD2,CSATRTSGDYNEQFF,TGCAGTGCCACCCGGACTAGCGGGGATTACAATGAGCAGTTCTTC
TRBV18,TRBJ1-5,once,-,CASSPGLPPNQPQHF,TGTGCCAGCTCACCCGGGCTTCCCCCCAATCAGCCCCAGCATTTT
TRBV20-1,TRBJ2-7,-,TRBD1,CSAGEGGAYEQYF,TGCAGTGCTGGAGAAGGGGGCGCCTACGAGCAGTACTTC
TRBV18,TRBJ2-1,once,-,CASSSRQGGSYNEQFF,TGTGCCAGCTCATCAAGACAGGGAGGCTCCTACAATGAGCAGTTCTTC
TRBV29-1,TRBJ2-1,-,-,CSVPSLRSYNEQFF,TGCAGCGTCCCCTCCCTTAGGTCCTACAATGAGCAGTTCTTC
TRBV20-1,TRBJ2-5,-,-,CSASLSSQETQYF,TGCAGTGCTAGTTTGTCTTCCCAAGAGACCCAGTACTTC
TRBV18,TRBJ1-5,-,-,CASSPGQPVGQPQHF,TGTGCCAGCTCACCCGGACAGCCCGTGGGACAGCCCCAGCATTTT
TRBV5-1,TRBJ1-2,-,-,CASSLGGPTENGYTF,TGCGCCAGCAGCTTGGGAGGACCGACGGAAAATGGCTACACCTTC
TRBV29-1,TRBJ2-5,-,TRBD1,CSVAGQEQETQYF,TGCAGCGTTGCGGGACAGGAGCAAGAGACCCAGTACTTC
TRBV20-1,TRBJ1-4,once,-,CSAATGTTNEKLFF,TGCAGTGCTGCAACAGGGACCACTAATGAAAAACTGTTTTTT
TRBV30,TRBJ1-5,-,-,CAWSLGFNQPQHF,TGTGCCTGGAGTCTAGGTTTCAATCAGCCCCAGCATTTT
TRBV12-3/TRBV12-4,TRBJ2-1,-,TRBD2,CASSSPELASPGNEQFF,TGTGCCAGCAGTTCCCCTGAACTAGCGAGCCCGGGGAATGAGCAGTTCTTC
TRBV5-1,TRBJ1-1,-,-,CASSSPTGRNTEAFF,TGCGCCAGCAGCTCCCCCACGGGCAGGAACACTGAAGCTTTCTTT
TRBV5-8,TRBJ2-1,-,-,CASSLDFDEQFF,TGTGCCAGCAGCTTGGACTTCGACGAGCAGTTCTTC
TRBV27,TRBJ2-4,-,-,CASSLNRARDQYF,TGTGCCAGCAGTTTAAACAGGGCGAGGGATCAGTACTTC
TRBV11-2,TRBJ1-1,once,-,CASSPLGNTEAFF,TGTGCCAGCAGCCCCCTGGGGAACACTGAAGCTTTCTTT
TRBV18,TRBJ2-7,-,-,CASSPTTDTEQYF,TGTGCCAGCTCCCCCACCACGGATACCGAGCAGTACTTC
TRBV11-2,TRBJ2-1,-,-,CASSFNRGNEQFF,TGTGCCAGCAGCTTCAATCGGGGAAATGAGCAGTTCTTC
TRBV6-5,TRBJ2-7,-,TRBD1,CASRGQGYEQYF,TGTGCCAGCAGGGGACAGGGATACGAGCAGTACTTC
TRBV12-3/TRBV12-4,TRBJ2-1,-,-,CASSAGWNEQFF,TGTGCCAGCAGTGCGGGGTGGAATGAGCAGTTCTTC
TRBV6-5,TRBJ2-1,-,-,CASSRDHNEQFF,TGTGCCAGCAGTCGGGATCACAATGAGCAGTTCTTC
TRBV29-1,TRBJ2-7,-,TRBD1,CSVATGAKTYEQYF,TGCAGCGTTGCCACAGGGGCGAAGACCTACGAGCAGTACTTC
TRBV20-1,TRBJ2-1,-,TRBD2,CSARASGNYNEQFF,TGCAGTGCGCGCGCCAGCGGGAACTACAATGAGCAGTTCTTC
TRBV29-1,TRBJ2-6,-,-,CSVDQGLAGANVLTF,TGCAGCGTTGATCAGGGACTGGCTGGGGCCAACGTCCTGACTTTC
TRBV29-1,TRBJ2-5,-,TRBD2,CSVFVAGGNQETQYF,TGCAGCGTTTTTGTGGCGGGAGGGAACCAAGAGACCCAGTACTTC
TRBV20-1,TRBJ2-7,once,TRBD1,CSARAGGQGDEQYF,TGCAGTGCTAGAGCGGGAGGACAGGGGGACGAGCAGTACTTC
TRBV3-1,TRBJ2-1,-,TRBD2,CASSQAGGAGNEQFF,TGTGCCAGCAGCCAAGCCGGCGGAGCGGGGAATGAGCAGTTCTTC
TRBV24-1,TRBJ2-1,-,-,CATSDFHEQFF,TGTGCCACCAGTGATTTCCATGAGCAGTTCTTC
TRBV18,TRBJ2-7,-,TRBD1,CASSPLGGTGWTYEQYF,TGTGCCAGCTCACCACTAGGTGGGACAGGGTGGACCTACGAGCAGTACTTC
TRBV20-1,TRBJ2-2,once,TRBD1,CSATGYRGSNTGELFF,TGCAGTGCCACCGGATACAGGGGGAGTAACACCGGGGAGCTGTTTTTT
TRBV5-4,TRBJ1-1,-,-,CASTVGQNTEAFF,TGTGCCAGCACCGTCGGGCAGAACACTGAAGCTTTCTTT
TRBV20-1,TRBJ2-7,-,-,CSADGGRFSRQYF,TGCAGTGCCGATGGTGGCCGCTTTTCTAGGCAGTACTTC
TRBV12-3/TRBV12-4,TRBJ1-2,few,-,CASSFGGQDGYTF,TGTGCCAGCAGTTTTGGGGGGCAGGATGGCTACACCTTC
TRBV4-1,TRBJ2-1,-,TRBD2,CASSQEGLAGPHEQFF,TGCGCCAGCAGCCAAGAGGGACTAGCGGGACCCCATGAGCAGTTCTTC
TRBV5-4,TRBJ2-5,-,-,CASSLVGQGTQYF,TGTGCCAGCAGCTTGGTTGGTCAAGGGACCCAGTACTTC
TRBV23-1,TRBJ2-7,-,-,CASMARDRREQYF,TGCGCCAGCATGGCACGAGATAGGCGTGAGCAGTACTTC
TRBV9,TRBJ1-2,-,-,CASSSATQDRDYGYTF,TGTGCCAGCAGCTCAGCAACACAGGATCGCGACTATGGCTACACCTTC
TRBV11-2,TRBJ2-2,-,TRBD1,CASSRGQGASTGELFF,TGTGCCAGCAGTCGGGGACAGGGGGCCAGCACCGGGGAGCTGTTTTTT
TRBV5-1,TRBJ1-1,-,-,CASGGGKGTEAFF,TGCGCCAGTGGGGGGGGTAAGGGCACTGAAGCTTTCTTT
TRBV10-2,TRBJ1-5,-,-,CASSERTRDQPQHF,TGCGCCAGCAGTGAGAGGACTAGAGATCAGCCCCAGCATTTT
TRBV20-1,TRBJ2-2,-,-,CSAREAGNTGELFF,TGCAGTGCTAGAGAGGCAGGGAACACCGGGGAGCTGTTTTTT
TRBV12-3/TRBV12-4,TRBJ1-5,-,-,CASSYGPAGGQPQHF,TGTGCCAGCAGTTACGGCCCGGCGGGGGGTCAGCCCCAGCATTTT
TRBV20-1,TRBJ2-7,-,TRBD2,CSALPGLDYEQYF,TGCAGTGCCCTCCCGGGACTAGACTACGAGCAGTACTTC
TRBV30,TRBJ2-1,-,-,CAWSVFDEQFF,TGTGCCTGGAGTGTTTTCGATGAGCAGTTCTTC
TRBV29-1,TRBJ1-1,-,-,CSVDSLEAFF,TGCAGCGTGGATAGCCTTGAAGCTTTCTTT